The 5 T cell receptor beta chains given below trace back to one sample, sequenced in a study of regulatory T cells in long-lasting Graves disease. Both iRepertoire HTBI primers and Arm-PCR of CDR3 regions were used to build the TCR beta libraries. TCRdb re-called the multiplex PCR reads through MiXCR, storing one row per CDR3 protein. The sample holds 450,000 to 650,000 distinct CDR3 sequences; more than 15% are singletons and the top ten take 25%. Described time point: newly diagnosed GD, antithyroid drugs for less than 3 months. The TCR library was made from RNA extracted from PBMCs. These data also formed part of another study, on T cells in Graves' hyperthyroidism and ophthalmopathy.

The sample here was peripheral blood mononuclear cells (PBMCs), taken at new diagnosis, from a patient treated with antithyroid drugs. The receptors come from a woman aged 35-65 years with Graves disease.

This clonotype was detected many times. The chain has TRBV2 and TRBJ2-3; D possibly uses TRBD1 or TRBD2 (5 bases each). Trimming pared 8 bases from V and 2 bases from J, leaving 14 bases between. The CDR3 contains 14 residues. Germline CDR1 SNHLY, CDR2 FYNNEI. The CDR3 spells CASLTGLYTDTQYF. The CDR3 nucleotides read TGTGCCAGCCTCACAGGACTCTACACAGATACGCAGTATTTT.

This clonotype was found a few times. The genes are TRBV12-3 or TRBV12-4 and TRBJ1-1; 7 bases align to TRBD1. The trim removed 4 bases at V and 4 bases at J, leaving 6 bases unmatched. There are 14 residues in the CDR3. The chain's CDR3 is CASSSSTGLTEAFF. As DNA, the CDR3 is TGTGCCAGCAGTTCCTCGACAGGGCTCACTGAAGCTTTCTTT.

The chain couples TRBV3-1 to TRBJ2-2; the D gene is possibly TRBD1 (6 bases). CDR1 is LGHDT and CDR2 is YNNKEL in the germline V gene (reference sequence). V lost 2 bases and J 4 bases, leaving 14 bases between the germline ends. The CDR3 is 16 residues long. As DNA, the CDR3 is TGTGCCAGCAGCCAAACAGGGTTATTAGTCACCGGGGAGCTGTTTTTT. Protein product: CASSQTGLLVTGELFF.

This clonotype showed up many times. The CDR3 bases are TGTGCCAGCAGCGCACCGGCGAGCGGGGCGGCCGACAATGAGCAGTTCTTC. Its protein product is CASSAPASGAADNEQFF. This chain joins TRBV7-6 and TRBJ2-1; 7 bases agree with TRBD2. Germline CDR1 and CDR2: SGHVS and FNYEAQ. V shed 5 bases, J shed 5 bases, and the junction held 15 bases outside the gene matches. The CDR3 is 17 amino acids.

The rearrangement links TRBV6-1 to TRBJ1-2; D not certain. Germline V gives CDR1 MNHNS, CDR2 SASEGT. Trimming removed 4 bases at V and 2 bases at J, with 8 bases between. The CDR3 is 13 residues long. The CDR3 nucleotides are TGTGCCAGCAGTGCCCCAGGAAACTATGGCTACACCTTC. This sequence encodes CASSAPGNYGYTF.